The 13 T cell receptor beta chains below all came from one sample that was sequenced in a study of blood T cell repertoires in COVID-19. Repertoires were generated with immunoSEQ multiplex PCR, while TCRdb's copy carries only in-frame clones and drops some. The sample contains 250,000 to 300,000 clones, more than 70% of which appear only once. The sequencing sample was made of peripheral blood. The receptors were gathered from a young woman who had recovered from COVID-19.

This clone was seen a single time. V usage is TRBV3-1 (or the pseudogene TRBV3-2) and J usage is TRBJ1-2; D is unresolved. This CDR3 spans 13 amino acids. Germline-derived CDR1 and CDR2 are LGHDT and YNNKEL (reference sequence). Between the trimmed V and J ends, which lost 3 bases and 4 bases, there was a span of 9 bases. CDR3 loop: CASSHRSSYGYTF. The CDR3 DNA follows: TGTGCCAGCAGCCACCGGTCCTCCTATGGCTACACCTTC.

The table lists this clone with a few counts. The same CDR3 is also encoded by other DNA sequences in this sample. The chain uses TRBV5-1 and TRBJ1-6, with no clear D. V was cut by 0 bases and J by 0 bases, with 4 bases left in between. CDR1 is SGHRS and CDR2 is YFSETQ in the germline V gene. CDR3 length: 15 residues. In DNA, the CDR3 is TGCGCCAGCAGCTTGGGCAGCTCCTATAATTCACCCCTCCACTTT. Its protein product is CASSLGSSYNSPLHF.

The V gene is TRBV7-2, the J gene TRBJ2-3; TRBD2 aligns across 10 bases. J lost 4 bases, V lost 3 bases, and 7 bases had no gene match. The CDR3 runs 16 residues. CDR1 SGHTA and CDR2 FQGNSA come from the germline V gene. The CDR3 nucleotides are TGTGCCAGCAGCTTTTTAGCGGGGGGCCGTTCAGATACGCAGTATTTT. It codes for CASSFLAGGRSDTQYF. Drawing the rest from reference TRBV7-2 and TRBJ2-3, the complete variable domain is GAGVSQSPSNKVTEKGKDVELRCDPISGHTALYWYRQSLGQGLEFLIYFQGNSAPDKSGLPSDRFSAERTGGSVSTLTIQRTQQEDSAVYLCASSFLAGGRSDTQYFGPGTRLTVL.

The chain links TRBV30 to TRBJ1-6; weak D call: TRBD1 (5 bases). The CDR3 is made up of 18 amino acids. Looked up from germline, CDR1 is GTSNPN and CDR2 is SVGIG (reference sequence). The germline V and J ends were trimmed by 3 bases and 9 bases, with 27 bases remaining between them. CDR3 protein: CAWRRGWRPPPSFSPLHF. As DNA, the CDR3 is TGTGCCTGGAGACGGGGGTGGAGGCCGCCCCCCTCCTTTTCACCCCTCCACTTT.

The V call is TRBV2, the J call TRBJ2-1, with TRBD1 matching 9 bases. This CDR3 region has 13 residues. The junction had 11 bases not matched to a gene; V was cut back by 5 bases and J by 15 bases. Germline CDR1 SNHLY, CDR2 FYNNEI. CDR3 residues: CASSLIPGTGSFF. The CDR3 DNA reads TGTGCCAGCAGTTTAATACCCGGGACAGGGTCGTTCTTC.

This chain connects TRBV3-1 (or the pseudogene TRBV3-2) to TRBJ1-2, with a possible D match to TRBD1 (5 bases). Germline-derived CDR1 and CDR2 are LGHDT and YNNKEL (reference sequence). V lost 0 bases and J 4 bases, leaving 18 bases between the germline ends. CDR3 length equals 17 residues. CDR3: CASSQDLVGEGVYGYTF. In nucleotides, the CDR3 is TGTGCCAGCAGCCAAGATTTGGTGGGGGAGGGTGTCTATGGCTACACCTTC.

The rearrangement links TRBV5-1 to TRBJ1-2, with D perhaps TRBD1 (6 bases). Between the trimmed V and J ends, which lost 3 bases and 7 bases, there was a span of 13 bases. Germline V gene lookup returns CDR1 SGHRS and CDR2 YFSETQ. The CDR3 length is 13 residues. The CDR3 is CASSSQGYGGYTF. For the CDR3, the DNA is TGCGCCAGCAGCTCACAGGGATACGGTGGCTACACCTTC.

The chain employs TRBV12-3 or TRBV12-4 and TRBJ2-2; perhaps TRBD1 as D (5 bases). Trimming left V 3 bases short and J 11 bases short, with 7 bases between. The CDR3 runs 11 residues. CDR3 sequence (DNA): TGTGCCAGCAGTTTTCAGGGTGAGCTGTTTTTT. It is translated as CASSFQGELFF.

The CDR3 DNA is TGCAGTGCCAGGGCGGACCAGTACTTC. Amino acid sequence: CSARADQYF. The V call is TRBV20-1, the J call TRBJ2-5, with D possibly TRBD1 on 5 matching bases. The V and J ends lost 6 bases and 10 bases respectively, with 9 bases between them. CDR1 and CDR2 from the germline V gene are DFQATT and SNEGSKA (reference sequence). CDR3 length: 9 amino acids.

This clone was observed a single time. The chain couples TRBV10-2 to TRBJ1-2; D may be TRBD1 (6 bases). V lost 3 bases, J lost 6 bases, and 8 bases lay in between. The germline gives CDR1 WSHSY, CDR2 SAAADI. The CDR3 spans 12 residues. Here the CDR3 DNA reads TGCGCCAGCAGTGAACAGGGAAATGGCTACACCTTC. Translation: CASSEQGNGYTF.

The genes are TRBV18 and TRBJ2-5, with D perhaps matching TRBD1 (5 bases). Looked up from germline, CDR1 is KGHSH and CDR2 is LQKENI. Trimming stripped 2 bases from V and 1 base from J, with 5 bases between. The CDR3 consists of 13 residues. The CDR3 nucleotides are TGTGCCAGCTCACCAGGGGCCCAAGAGACCCAGTACTTC. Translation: CASSPGAQETQYF.

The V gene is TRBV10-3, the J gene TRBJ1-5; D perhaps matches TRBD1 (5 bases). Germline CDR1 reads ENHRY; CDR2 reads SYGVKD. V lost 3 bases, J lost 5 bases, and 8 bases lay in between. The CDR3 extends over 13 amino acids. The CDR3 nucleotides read TGTGCCATCAGTGACGGGGGTGATCAGCCCCAGCATTTT. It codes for CAISDGGDQPQHF.

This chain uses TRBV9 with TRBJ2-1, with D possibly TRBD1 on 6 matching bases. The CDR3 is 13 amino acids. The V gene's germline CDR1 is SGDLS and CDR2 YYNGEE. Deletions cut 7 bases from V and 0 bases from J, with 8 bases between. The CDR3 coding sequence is TGTGCCAGCGGGGGCCGCTCCTACAATGAGCAGTTCTTC. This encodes CASGGRSYNEQFF.